The 23 T cell receptor beta chains below come from one sample, sequenced in a study of CD8 T cells in Susac syndrome. It was with random hexamers that roughly 0.5 to 1 ug RNA was reverse transcribed. TCRdb fed the immunoSEQ multiplex PCR reads into MiXCR, producing one record per CDR3 protein. The sample lists roughly 200,000 distinct CDR3 sequences, approximately 95% occurring once. The material sequenced was CD8+ T cells from PBMCs. Source of these receptors: a human donor with multiple sclerosis.

The CDR3 protein is CASSLGGIPYEQYF. CDR3 bases: TGTGCCAGCAGTTTGGGCGGAATCCCCTACGAGCAGTACTTC. V is TRBV27 and J is TRBJ2-7; D is undetermined. CDR3 size: 14 residues. CDR1 and CDR2 (germline): MNHEY, SMNVEV (reference sequence). Trimming removed 3 bases at V and 2 bases at J, with 11 bases between.

The CDR3 is CASSSEGQGAVDTQYF. In DNA, the CDR3 is TGCGCCAGCAGCTCGGAGGGACAGGGGGCAGTAGATACGCAGTATTTT. This chain uses TRBV5-1 with TRBJ2-3, with 12 bases matching TRBD1. Germline values: CDR1 SGHRS, CDR2 YFSETQ. This CDR3 comprises 16 residues. V gave up 3 bases and J gave up 5 bases; unmatched junction bases: 7.

The chain employs TRBV4-1 and TRBJ2-1, with 12 nucleotides matching TRBD2. Losses at the gene ends were 3 bases for V and 3 bases for J; bases not matched to a gene: 3. Looked up from germline, CDR1 is MGHRA and CDR2 is YSYEKL. This CDR3 is 16 amino acids long. Here the CDR3 reads CASSQGLAGNYNEQFF. In DNA, the CDR3 is TGCGCCAGCAGCCAGGGACTAGCGGGCAACTACAATGAGCAGTTCTTC.

This chain joins TRBV13 and TRBJ2-7; D may be TRBD2 (5 bases). The CDR3 covers 12 residues. V was shortened by 4 bases and J by 6 bases, with 10 bases between the two germline ends. Germline CDR1 PRHDT, CDR2 FYEKMQ (reference sequence). The CDR3 loop reads CASSSDGGEQYF. The DNA of the CDR3 is TGTGCCAGCAGCTCTGACGGAGGCGAGCAGTACTTC.

The chain is built from TRBV5-1 and TRBJ1-1; D possibly corresponds to TRBD1 (5 bases). Germline assignment: CDR1 SGHRS and CDR2 YFSETQ. V lost 0 bases and J 7 bases, leaving 13 bases between the germline ends. This CDR3 comprises 14 residues. The CDR3 DNA follows: TGCGCCAGCAGCTTGGCCGGGGTGGGGGATGAAGCTTTCTTT. It codes for CASSLAGVGDEAFF.

This rearrangement joins TRBV29-1 to TRBJ2-7; D is perhaps TRBD1 (5 bases). V was trimmed by 1 base and J by 3 bases, leaving 10 bases between them. The germline V gene has CDR1 SQVTM and CDR2 ANQGSEA. The CDR3 spans 13 residues. Here the CDR3 DNA reads TGCAGCGTTGAAGGACAGCACAACTACGAGCAGTACTTC. It yields the protein CSVEGQHNYEQYF.

The table lists this clonotype with a count of one. The chain uses TRBV29-1 and TRBJ2-5, with D possibly being TRBD2 (5 bases). Germline V gene lookup returns CDR1 SQVTM and CDR2 ANQGSEA. There are 14 residues in the CDR3. V lost 3 bases, J lost 3 bases, and 14 bases lay in between. CDR3 DNA sequence: TGCAGCGTTGATTCCGGGGAGCAGAAAGAGACCCAGTACTTC. Its translation: CSVDSGEQKETQYF. Complete variable domain (other parts from reference TRBV29-1 and TRBJ2-5): SAVISQKPSRDICQRGTSLTIQCQVDSQVTMMFWYRQQPGQSLTLIATANQGSEATYESGFVIDKFPISRPNLTFSTLTVSNMSPEDSSIYLCSVDSGEQKETQYFGPGTRLLVL.

The chain joins TRBV7-9 to TRBJ1-5, with no clear D. Trimming removed 4 bases from V and 5 bases from J, with 18 bases in between. Germline CDR1 SEHNR, CDR2 FQNEAQ (reference sequence). The CDR3 is made up of 16 amino acids. In DNA, the CDR3 is TGTGCCAGCAGCTCCGGGCTCGGGGTCGGCGATCAGCCCCAGCATTTT. Its protein product is CASSSGLGVGDQPQHF.

The chain combines TRBV3-1 with TRBJ2-2; TRBD1 agrees at 8 bases. This CDR3 comprises 13 residues. The germline CDR1 and CDR2 sequences are LGHDT and YNNKEL (reference sequence). The V gene end was trimmed by 9 bases and the J gene end by 5 bases; junction bases not matched to a gene: 5. In nucleotides, the CDR3 is TGTGCCAGTATCAACAGGGGGACCGGGGAGCTGTTTTTT. Translated: CASINRGTGELFF.

The CDR3 DNA sequence: TGTGCCAGCAGTCTGAGCCCCAGGGGGGATCAGCCCCAGCATTTT. Amino acids: CASSLSPRGDQPQHF. This chain connects TRBV12-3 or TRBV12-4 to TRBJ1-5; 7 nucleotides match TRBD1. V trimming: 5 bases; J trimming: 5 bases; junction bases outside the gene matches: 9. The CDR3 extends over 15 amino acids.

The sample holds one count of this clonotype. This chain links TRBV20-1 with TRBJ2-1, with 8 bases matching TRBD2. Germline values: CDR1 DFQATT, CDR2 SNEGSKA (reference sequence). The CDR3 is made up of 13 amino acids. V gave up 3 bases and J gave up 2 bases; unmatched junction bases: 0. CDR3 sequence (DNA): TGCAGTGCTAGCGGGGGGGCCTACAATGAGCAGTTCTTC. As protein: CSASGGAYNEQFF.

The chain carries TRBV25-1 and TRBJ2-1; 7 nucleotides match TRBD2. The CDR3 is 15 amino acids. V lost 2 bases to trimming and J lost 2 bases; unmatched junction nucleotides: 3. Germline V gives CDR1 MGHDK, CDR2 SYGVNS. This CDR3 reads CASSETSETYNEQFF. In DNA form, the CDR3 reads TGTGCCAGCAGTGAAACTAGCGAAACCTACAATGAGCAGTTCTTC.

This clonotype has only one observation. V usage is TRBV28 and J usage is TRBJ2-1; TRBD2 matches 7 bases. Trimming cost V 10 bases and J 1 base; bases outside gene matches: 10. The CDR3 covers 15 residues. Germline values: CDR1 MDHEN, CDR2 SYDVKM. CDR3 amino acids: CAIRPGGSSYNEQFF. The CDR3 DNA follows: TGTGCCATCAGGCCCGGCGGGAGTTCCTACAATGAGCAGTTCTTC.

The table lists this clonotype with a count of one. This chain joins TRBV29-1 and TRBJ2-7; TRBD1 matches 8 bases. CDR3 size: 12 residues. V lost 7 bases, J lost 2 bases, and 4 bases stayed unmatched. Germline V lookup: CDR1 SQVTM, CDR2 ANQGSEA. The DNA of the CDR3 is TGCAGCGCTACGGACAGGGCCTACGAGCAGTACTTC. Translation gives CSATDRAYEQYF.

The chain carries TRBV9 and TRBJ2-6; 7 nucleotides align to TRBD1. The germline V gene encodes CDR1 SGDLS and CDR2 YYNGEE. The CDR3 runs 15 residues. V was clipped by 3 bases and J by 2 bases; unmatched bases: 2. In DNA form, the CDR3 reads TGTGCCAGCAGCGCCCAGGGGGCTGGGGCCAACGTCCTGACTTTC. This encodes CASSAQGAGANVLTF.

V and J are TRBV7-3 and TRBJ2-3; D is unresolved. V lost 2 bases and J 4 bases, leaving 10 bases between the germline ends. The V gene's germline CDR1 is SGHTA and CDR2 FQGTGA. This CDR3 has 14 residues. In DNA form, the CDR3 reads TGTGCCAGCAGCTTATCAAACGACGCAGATACGCAGTATTTT. Encoded protein: CASSLSNDADTQYF.

The CDR3 region has the DNA TGTGCCAGCAGTTACGACGGACAGGGGAACATTCAGTACTTC. Protein: CASSYDGQGNIQYF. This chain joins TRBV6-6 and TRBJ2-4; TRBD1 matches at 9 bases. Germline V gene sequence: CDR1 MNHNY, CDR2 SVGAGI (reference sequence). J gave up 7 bases and V 2 bases, and 3 bases lay outside the gene matches. The CDR3 consists of 14 residues.

The rearrangement links TRBV20-1 to TRBJ2-7; tentatively, D is TRBD2 (5 bases). The CDR3 covers 12 residues. The germline V and J ends were trimmed by 3 bases and 1 base, with 7 bases remaining between them. Germline lookup yields CDR1 DFQATT and CDR2 SNEGSKA (reference sequence). CDR3 nucleotides: TGCAGTGCTAGCGGGAATTCCTACGAGCAGTACTTC. The encoded protein is CSASGNSYEQYF.

This sequence joins TRBV20-1 and TRBJ2-3; D could derive from TRBD1 or TRBD2 (5 bases each). Germline V lookup: CDR1 DFQATT, CDR2 SNEGSKA (reference sequence). V was pared by 3 bases and J by 4 bases, with 14 bases between. This CDR3 contains 14 residues. In DNA form, the CDR3 reads TGCAGTGCTAGTGCAACTTGGGGACCAGATACGCAGTATTTT. This codes for CSASATWGPDTQYF.

The rearrangement uses TRBV29-1 and TRBJ2-1; D not certain. The CDR3 is made up of 11 amino acids. Trimming removed 3 bases at V and 6 bases at J, with 6 bases between. Germline V gene data show CDR1 as SQVTM and CDR2 as ANQGSEA. The CDR3 sequence: CSVDLGNEQFF. CDR3 DNA sequence: TGCAGCGTTGATTTAGGCAATGAGCAGTTCTTC.

The chain combines TRBV2 with TRBJ1-1, with D perhaps TRBD1 (5 bases). V was cut by 0 bases and J by 0 bases, with 8 bases left in between. Germline loops: CDR1 SNHLY, CDR2 FYNNEI. The CDR3 has 15 amino acids. The CDR3 sequence is CASSEAQGMNTEAFF. The CDR3 region has the DNA TGTGCCAGCAGTGAAGCCCAGGGAATGAACACTGAAGCTTTCTTT.

The V call is TRBV12-3 or TRBV12-4, the J call TRBJ1-1; D not certain. Trimming took off 3 bases at V and 7 bases at J, with 9 bases between the two ends. The CDR3 extends over 12 amino acids. The CDR3 DNA reads TGTGCCAGCAGTTTCACAGTAGATGAAGCTTTCTTT. Protein: CASSFTVDEAFF.

This clonotype is a singleton in its sample. V usage is TRBV2 and J usage is TRBJ1-5; perhaps TRBD1 as D (6 bases). The CDR3 length is 14 residues. V lost 3 bases to trimming and J lost 1 base, with 7 bases between them. Germline V gives CDR1 SNHLY, CDR2 FYNNEI. The CDR3 protein is CASSDGQSNQPQHF. CDR3 nucleotides: TGTGCCAGCAGTGACGGACAGAGCAATCAGCCCCAGCATTTT.